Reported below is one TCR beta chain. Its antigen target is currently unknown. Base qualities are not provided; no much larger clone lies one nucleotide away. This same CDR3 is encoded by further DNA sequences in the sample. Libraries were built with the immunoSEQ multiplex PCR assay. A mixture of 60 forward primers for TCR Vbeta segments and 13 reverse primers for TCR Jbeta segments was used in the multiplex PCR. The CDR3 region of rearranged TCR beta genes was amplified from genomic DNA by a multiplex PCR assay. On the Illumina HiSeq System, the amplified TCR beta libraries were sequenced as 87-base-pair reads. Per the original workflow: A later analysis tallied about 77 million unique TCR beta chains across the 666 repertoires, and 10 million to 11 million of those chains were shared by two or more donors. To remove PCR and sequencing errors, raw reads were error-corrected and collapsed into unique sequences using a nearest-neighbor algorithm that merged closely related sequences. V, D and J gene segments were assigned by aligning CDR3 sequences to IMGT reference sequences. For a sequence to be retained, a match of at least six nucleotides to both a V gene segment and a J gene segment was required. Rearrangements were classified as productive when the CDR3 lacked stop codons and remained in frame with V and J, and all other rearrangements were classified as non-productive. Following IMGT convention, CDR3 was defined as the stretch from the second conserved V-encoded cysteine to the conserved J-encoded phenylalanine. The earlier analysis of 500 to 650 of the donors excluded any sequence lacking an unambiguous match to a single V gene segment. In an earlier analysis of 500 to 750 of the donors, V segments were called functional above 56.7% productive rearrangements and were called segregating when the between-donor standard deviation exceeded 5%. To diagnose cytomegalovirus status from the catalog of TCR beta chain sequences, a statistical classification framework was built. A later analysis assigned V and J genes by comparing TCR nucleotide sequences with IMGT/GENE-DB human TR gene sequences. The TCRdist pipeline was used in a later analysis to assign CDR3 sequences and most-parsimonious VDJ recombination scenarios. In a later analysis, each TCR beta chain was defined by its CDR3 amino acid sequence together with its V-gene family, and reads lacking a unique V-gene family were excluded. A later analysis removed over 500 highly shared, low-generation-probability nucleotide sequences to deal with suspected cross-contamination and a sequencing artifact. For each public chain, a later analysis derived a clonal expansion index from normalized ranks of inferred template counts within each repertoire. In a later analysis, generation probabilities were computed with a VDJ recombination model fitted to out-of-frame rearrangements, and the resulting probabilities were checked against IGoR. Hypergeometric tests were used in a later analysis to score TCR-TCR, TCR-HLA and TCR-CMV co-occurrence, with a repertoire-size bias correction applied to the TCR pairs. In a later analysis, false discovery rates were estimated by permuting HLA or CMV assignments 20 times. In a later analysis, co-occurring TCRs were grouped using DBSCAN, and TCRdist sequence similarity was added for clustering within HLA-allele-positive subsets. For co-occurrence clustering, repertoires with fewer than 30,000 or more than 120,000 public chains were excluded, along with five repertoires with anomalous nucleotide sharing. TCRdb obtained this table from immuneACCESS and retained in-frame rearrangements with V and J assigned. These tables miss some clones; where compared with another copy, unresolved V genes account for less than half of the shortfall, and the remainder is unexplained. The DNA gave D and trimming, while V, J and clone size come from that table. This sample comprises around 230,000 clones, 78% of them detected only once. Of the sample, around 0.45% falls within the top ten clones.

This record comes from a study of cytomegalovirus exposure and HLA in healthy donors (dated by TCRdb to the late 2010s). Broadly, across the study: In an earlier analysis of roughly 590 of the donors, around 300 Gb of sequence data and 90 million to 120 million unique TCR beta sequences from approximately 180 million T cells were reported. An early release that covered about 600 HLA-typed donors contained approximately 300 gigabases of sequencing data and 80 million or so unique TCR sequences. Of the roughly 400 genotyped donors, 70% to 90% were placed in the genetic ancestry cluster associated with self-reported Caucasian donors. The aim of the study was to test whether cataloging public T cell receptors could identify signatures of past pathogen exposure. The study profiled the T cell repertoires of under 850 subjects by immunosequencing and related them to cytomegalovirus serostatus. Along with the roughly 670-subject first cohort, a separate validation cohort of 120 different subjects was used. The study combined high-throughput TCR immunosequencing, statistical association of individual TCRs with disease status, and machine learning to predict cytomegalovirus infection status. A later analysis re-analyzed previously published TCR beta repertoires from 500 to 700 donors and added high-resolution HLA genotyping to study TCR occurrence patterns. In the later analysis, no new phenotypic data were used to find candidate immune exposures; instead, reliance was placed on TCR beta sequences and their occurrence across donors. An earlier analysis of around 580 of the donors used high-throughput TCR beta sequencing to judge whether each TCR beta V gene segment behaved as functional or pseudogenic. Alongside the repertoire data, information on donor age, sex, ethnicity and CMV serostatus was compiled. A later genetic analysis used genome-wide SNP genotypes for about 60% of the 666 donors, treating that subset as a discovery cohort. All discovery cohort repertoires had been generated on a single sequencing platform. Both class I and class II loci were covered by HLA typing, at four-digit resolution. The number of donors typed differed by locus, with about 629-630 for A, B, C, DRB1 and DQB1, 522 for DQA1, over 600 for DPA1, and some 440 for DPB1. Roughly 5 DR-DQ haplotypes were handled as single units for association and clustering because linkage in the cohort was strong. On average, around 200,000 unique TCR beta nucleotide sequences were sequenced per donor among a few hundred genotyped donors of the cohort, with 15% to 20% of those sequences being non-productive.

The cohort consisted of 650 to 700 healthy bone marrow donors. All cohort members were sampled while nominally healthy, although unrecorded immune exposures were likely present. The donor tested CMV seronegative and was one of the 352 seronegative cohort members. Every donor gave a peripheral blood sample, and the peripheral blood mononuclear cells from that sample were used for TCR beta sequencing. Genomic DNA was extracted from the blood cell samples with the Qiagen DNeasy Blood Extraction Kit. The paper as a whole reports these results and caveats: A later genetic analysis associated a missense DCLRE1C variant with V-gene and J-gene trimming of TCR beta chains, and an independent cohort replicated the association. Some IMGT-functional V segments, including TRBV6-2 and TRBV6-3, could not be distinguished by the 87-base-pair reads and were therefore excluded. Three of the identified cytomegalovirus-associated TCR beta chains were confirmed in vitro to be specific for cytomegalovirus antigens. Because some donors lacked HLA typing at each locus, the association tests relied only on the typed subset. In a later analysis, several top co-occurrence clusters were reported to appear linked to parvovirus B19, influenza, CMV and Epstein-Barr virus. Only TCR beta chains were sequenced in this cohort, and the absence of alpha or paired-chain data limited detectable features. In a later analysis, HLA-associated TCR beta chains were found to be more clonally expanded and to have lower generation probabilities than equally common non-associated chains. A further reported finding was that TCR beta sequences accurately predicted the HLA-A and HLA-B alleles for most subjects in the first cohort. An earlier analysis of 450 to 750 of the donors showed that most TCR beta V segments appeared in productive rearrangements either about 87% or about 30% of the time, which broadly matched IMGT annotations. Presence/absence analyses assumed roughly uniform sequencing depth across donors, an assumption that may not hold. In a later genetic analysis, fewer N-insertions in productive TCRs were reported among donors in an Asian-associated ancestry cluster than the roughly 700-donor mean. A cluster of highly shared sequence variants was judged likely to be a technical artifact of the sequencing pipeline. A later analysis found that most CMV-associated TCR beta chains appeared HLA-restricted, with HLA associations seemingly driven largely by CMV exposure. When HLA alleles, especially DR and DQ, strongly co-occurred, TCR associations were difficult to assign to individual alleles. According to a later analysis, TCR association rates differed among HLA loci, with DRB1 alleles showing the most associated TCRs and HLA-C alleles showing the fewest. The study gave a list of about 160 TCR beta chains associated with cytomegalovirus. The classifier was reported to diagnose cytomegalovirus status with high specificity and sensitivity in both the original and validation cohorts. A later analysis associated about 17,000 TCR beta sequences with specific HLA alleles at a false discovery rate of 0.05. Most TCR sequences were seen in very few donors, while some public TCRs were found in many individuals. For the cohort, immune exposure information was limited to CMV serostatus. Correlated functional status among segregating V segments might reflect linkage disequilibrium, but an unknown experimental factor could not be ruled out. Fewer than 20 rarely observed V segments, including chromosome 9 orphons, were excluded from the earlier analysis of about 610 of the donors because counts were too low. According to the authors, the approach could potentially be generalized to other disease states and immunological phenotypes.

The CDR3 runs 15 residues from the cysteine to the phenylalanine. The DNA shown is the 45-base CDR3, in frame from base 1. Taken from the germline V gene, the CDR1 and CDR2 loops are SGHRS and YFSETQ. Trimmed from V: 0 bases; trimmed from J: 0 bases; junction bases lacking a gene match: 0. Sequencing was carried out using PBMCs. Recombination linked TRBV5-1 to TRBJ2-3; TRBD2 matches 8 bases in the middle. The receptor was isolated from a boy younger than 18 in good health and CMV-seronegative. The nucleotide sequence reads TGCGCCAGCAGCTTGGCGGGGGGGAGCACAGATACGCAGTATTTT. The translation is CASSLAGGSTDTQYF.